This entry lists 15 T cell receptor beta chains sequenced from one sample in a study of lymphopenia after photon versus proton radiotherapy. Only in-frame clones appear in the TCRdb table, and some are missing; sequencing was by immunoSEQ multiplex PCR. Of more than 20,000 clones in the sample, more than 75% are singletons; the top ten hold 24%. The sample was peripheral blood, taken from a patient treated with photon-based radiotherapy. Receptors were obtained from a man in his forties with gastric cancer.

The rearrangement joins TRBV30 to TRBJ2-3; 10 positions match TRBD2. The ends lost 4 bases at V and 2 bases at J; junction bases unmatched: 3. Germline CDR1 reads GTSNPN; CDR2 reads SVGIG (reference sequence). This CDR3 is 14 amino acids long. CDR3 loop: CAWNSGGLTDTQYF. The CDR3 bases are TGTGCCTGGAATAGCGGGGGGCTCACAGATACGCAGTATTTT.

This chain uses TRBV6-5 with TRBJ1-1, with D possibly TRBD1 on 5 matching bases. The CDR3 consists of 15 residues. Trimming left V 2 bases short and J 0 bases short, with 10 bases between. Per germline, CDR1 MNHEY and CDR2 SVGAGI. The CDR3 loop is CASSYARQMNTEAFF. CDR3 DNA: TGTGCCAGCAGTTACGCCCGACAGATGAACACTGAAGCTTTCTTT.

This chain joins TRBV5-6 and TRBJ2-7; unclear D gene. Trimming left V 4 bases short and J 0 bases short, with 14 bases between. From germline, CDR1 is SGHDT and CDR2 YYEEEE. The CDR3 is made up of 15 amino acids. CDR3 residues: CASSHRATSSYEQYF. The CDR3 DNA is TGTGCCAGCAGCCACCGGGCGACGAGCTCCTACGAGCAGTACTTC.

This rearrangement joins TRBV13 to TRBJ2-2; 7 bases line up with TRBD2. Trimming removed 8 bases from V and 5 bases from J; junction bases left unmatched: 8. The germline gives CDR1 PRHDT, CDR2 FYEKMQ (reference sequence). This CDR3 has 14 residues. CDR3 in amino acids: CASESGEKTGELFF. The CDR3 DNA sequence: TGTGCCAGCGAAAGCGGGGAGAAAACCGGGGAGCTGTTTTTT.

This chain connects TRBV9 to TRBJ1-3, with 8 positions matching TRBD1. The CDR3 runs to 15 residues. CDR1 and CDR2 from the germline V gene are SGDLS and YYNGEE. Trimming cost V 4 bases and J 6 bases; bases outside gene matches: 9. CDR3 amino acids: CASSFGQGRENTIYF. DNA of the CDR3: TGTGCCAGCAGCTTCGGACAGGGTAGGGAAAACACCATATATTTT.

The chain recombines TRBV7-2 with TRBJ1-2; 7 bases map to TRBD1. The CDR3 covers 13 residues. Trimming took 5 bases from V and 8 from J; bases not matched to a gene: 8. Germline V gene data show CDR1 as SGHTA and CDR2 as FQGNSA. CDR3 DNA sequence: TGTGCCAGCAGCCCGAGGGGGCTCCGGGGCTACACCTTC. Protein sequence: CASSPRGLRGYTF.

V is TRBV30 and J is TRBJ2-2; 7 positions match TRBD2. CDR3 length: 12 amino acids. With V trimmed by 2 bases and J by 11 bases, 5 bases remained unmatched. Germline values: CDR1 GTSNPN, CDR2 SVGIG (reference sequence). The CDR3, as DNA: TGTGCCTGGAGTCCCCGGGAGGTCGAGCTGTTTTTT. Encoded protein: CAWSPREVELFF. Based on the CDR3 plus reference TRBV30 and TRBJ2-2, the full variable domain is SQTIHQWPATLVQPVGSPLSLECTVEGTSNPNLYWYRQAAGRGLQLLFYSVGIGQISSEVPQNLSASRPQDRQFILSSKKLLLSDSGFYLCAWSPREVELFFGEGSRLTVL.

This clone was seen a few times. The chain links TRBV10-3 to TRBJ2-3, with D possibly being TRBD2 (7 bases). V dropped 4 bases and J dropped 1 base, with 12 bases sitting between them. Germline assignment: CDR1 ENHRY and CDR2 SYGVKD. This CDR3 contains 15 residues. CDR3 in amino acids: CAISVGGPGTDTQYF. The CDR3 region has the DNA TGTGCCATCAGTGTGGGGGGGCCCGGCACAGATACGCAGTATTTT.

This sequence joins TRBV2 and TRBJ1-2; D unresolved. The CDR3 is made up of 15 amino acids. Germline values: CDR1 SNHLY, CDR2 FYNNEI. Trimming left V 0 bases short and J 6 bases short, with 14 bases between. CDR3 loop: CASSEARQSSNGYTF. The CDR3 region has the DNA TGTGCCAGCAGTGAAGCGAGGCAGTCCTCAAATGGCTACACCTTC.

The chain uses TRBV11-3 and TRBJ2-7, with D uncertain. The V end lost 0 bases, the J end lost 7 bases, and 13 bases lay between the germline ends. CDR1 and CDR2 (germline): SGHNT, YENEEA. The CDR3 length is 14 residues. The CDR3 DNA reads as TGTGCCAGCAGCTTAGAGCCCTGGCCTTGGGAGCAGTACTTC. It is translated as CASSLEPWPWEQYF.

This chain links TRBV27 with TRBJ1-1; D not certain. The CDR3 consists of 13 residues. Trimming left V 2 bases short and J 0 bases short, with 4 bases between. Germline-derived CDR1 and CDR2 are MNHEY and SMNVEV (reference sequence). The CDR3 sequence: CASSLLMNTEAFF. The DNA for the CDR3 is TGTGCCAGCAGTTTACTGATGAACACTGAAGCTTTCTTT.

V and J are TRBV6-1 and TRBJ1-3; D unresolved. Germline V gene lookup returns CDR1 MNHNS and CDR2 SASEGT. Between the trimmed V and J ends, which lost 2 bases and 0 bases, there was a span of 11 bases. The CDR3 is made up of 16 amino acids. Written as DNA, the CDR3 is TGTGCCAGCAGTGAATCAGGATTCAACTCTGGAAACACCATATATTTT. Residues: CASSESGFNSGNTIYF.

V is TRBV2 and J is TRBJ1-4, with 7 bases aligning to TRBD1. The trim removed 8 bases at V and 6 bases at J, leaving 3 bases unmatched. This CDR3 region has 12 residues. Germline values: CDR1 SNHLY, CDR2 FYNNEI. CDR3 sequence: CASGGQDEKLFF. CDR3 sequence (DNA): TGTGCCAGCGGTGGACAGGATGAAAAACTGTTTTTT.

The V and J genes are TRBV20-1 and TRBJ1-4; TRBD1 aligns across 8 bases. V was pared by 5 bases and J by 7 bases, with 0 bases of the junction left unmatched. There are 11 residues in the CDR3. Germline CDR1 and CDR2: DFQATT and SNEGSKA (reference sequence). The CDR3 is CSADRGEKLFF. The CDR3 coding sequence is TGCAGTGCTGACAGGGGTGAAAAACTGTTTTTT.

This clone was observed a handful of times. CDR3 nucleotides: TGTGCCAGTAGTATTGACAGGGCGGATTCACCCCTCCACTTT. It yields the protein CASSIDRADSPLHF. The chain combines TRBV19 with TRBJ1-6, with 7 positions matching TRBD1. The CDR3 consists of 14 residues. Unmatched junction bases numbered 4, after V lost 3 bases and J lost 8 bases. The germline CDR1 and CDR2 sequences are LNHDA and SQIVND (reference sequence). Combining the CDR3 with reference TRBV19 and TRBJ1-6 gives the whole variable domain DGGITQSPKYLFRKEGQNVTLSCEQNLNHDAMYWYRQDPGQGLRLIYYSQIVNDFQKGDIAEGYSVSREKKESFPLTVTSAQKNPTAFYLCASSIDRADSPLHFGNGTRLTVT.